The sequence of this T cell receptor beta chain was determined in a study of T-cell reconstitution after alpha-beta-depleted transplantation in children. This clonotype was seen more than once but under ten times. With 5 bases removed from V and 1 base from J, the gap between germline ends came to 13 bases. Germline CDR1 is KGHSH and CDR2 is LQKENI. The CDR3 is 15 residues long. As it was prepared, the TCRbeta library received unique molecular identifiers. MiXCR, applied by TCRdb to the PCR reads, yields one record per CDR3 protein. The data contain nearly 550,000 distinct CDR3 sequences, approximately 20% of them singletons.

The sequencing here drew on PBMCs from the stem cell graft donor, taken from the stem cell graft. This chain joins TRBV18 and TRBJ2-3; D uncertain. This receptor was identified in a human donor who donated a stem cell graft to a child with acute lymphoblastic leukemia. The CDR3 spells CASSGRVVGTDTQYF. Written as DNA, the CDR3 is TGTGCCAGCTCAGGTCGGGTAGTTGGCACAGATACGCAGTATTTT.